This T cell receptor (beta chain) was identified in a study of Tregs in tolerant kidney transplant recipients. A remark on this clone: The target antigen is unknown.

Trimming stripped 10 bases from V and 1 base from J, with 18 bases between. The germline V gene has CDR1 MNHEY and CDR2 SVGAGI. This CDR3 region has 15 residues. Libraries were prepared by immunoSEQ multiplex PCR; TCRdb keeps only in-frame clonotypes and omits some of them. The sample contains about 44,000 clones, about 95% of which appear only once. Findings and limits, study-wide: Expanding Tregs on activated donor B cells appeared to best identify donor-specific TCRbeta clones.

The chain has TRBV6-5 and TRBJ2-3, with D maybe TRBD2 (5 bases). The sample comprised Tregs from blood cultured with allogeneic cells. The clonotype comes from a human donor in good health. The CDR3 reads CATQILRARTDTQYF. The CDR3 DNA is TGTGCCACCCAAATATTGAGGGCCCGCACAGATACGCAGTATTTT.